These T cell receptor beta chains were read from a single sample in a study of blood T cell repertoires in COVID-19. TCRdb's copy holds only in-frame clones and misses some; the assay was immunoSEQ multiplex PCR. The sample carries about 140,000 clones, 85% to 90% recorded once. Material: peripheral blood. These receptor sequences come from a woman older than 75 with acute or convalescent COVID-19. CDR3s include the opening cysteine and the closing phenylalanine or tryptophan. A D gene is named only where the DNA matches it firmly. The size entry is marked missing in some rows and otherwise reads once, few, many or a size class.

.	TRBV13	TRBJ2-4	TRBD1	14	CASSFGQVVNIQYF	TGTGCCAGCAGCTTCGGACAGGTAGTAAACATTCAGTACTTC
.	TRBV6-5	TRBJ1-1	.	12	CASRTGDTEAFF	TGTGCCAGCAGGACCGGGGACACTGAAGCTTTCTTT
few	TRBV30	TRBJ2-3	TRBD2	16	CAWSVPGGGITDTQYF	TGTGCCTGGAGTGTCCCGGGCGGGGGGATAACAGATACGCAGTATTTT
.	TRBV19	TRBJ1-4	.	15	CASSRNRVEDEKLFF	TGTGCCAGTAGCCGAAACAGGGTGGAGGATGAAAAACTGTTTTTT
.	TRBV12-5	TRBJ1-2	.	13	CARTGRVNYGYTF	TGTGCTAGAACAGGGCGGGTCAACTATGGCTACACCTTC
.	TRBV15	TRBJ1-6	.	14	CATSSGSYNSPLHF	TGTGCCACCAGCAGCGGCTCCTATAATTCACCCCTCCACTTT
.	TRBV20-1	TRBJ1-2	.	12	CSASTGGYGYTF	TGCAGTGCTAGTACAGGCGGCTATGGCTACACCTTC
many	TRBV10-1	TRBJ2-7	TRBD2	13	CAGGGVPSYEQYF	TGCGCCGGGGGAGGGGTGCCCTCCTACGAGCAGTACTTC
.	TRBV19	TRBJ1-2	.	12	CASWGLGNGYTF	TGTGCCAGCTGGGGACTAGGAAATGGCTACACCTTC
.	TRBV7-2	TRBJ2-5	TRBD2	15	CASSRRTSGEETQYF	TGTGCCAGCAGCAGACGGACTAGCGGGGAAGAGACCCAGTACTTC